This is a list of T cell receptor beta chains from one sample in a study of T cell responses to AZD1222 COVID-19 vaccine. Measured with immunoSEQ multiplex PCR; TCRdb has only the in-frame clones, and not every one. Of under 150,000 clones listed, roughly 93% are singletons. The sample was peripheral blood, taken 28 days after the second AZD1222 dose. All receptors derive from an adult who received the AZD1222 COVID-19 vaccine. CDR3s include the opening cysteine and the closing phenylalanine or tryptophan. A D gene is named only where the DNA matches it firmly. Size is stated for part of the rows, as once, few or many counts, or as a class when the clone is expanded.

clone_size	d_call	v_call	j_call	cdr3_aa	cdr3_nt
.	.	TRBV6-1	TRBJ2-7	CASSDVHEQYF	TGTGCCAGCAGTGATGTCCACGAGCAGTACTTC
.	.	TRBV3-1/TRBV3-2	TRBJ2-3	CASSQAGLALVDTQYF	TGTGCCAGCAGCCAAGCAGGCCTAGCGTTGGTAGATACGCAGTATTTT
once	TRBD1	TRBV5-1	TRBJ2-3	CASSLQGAGTDTQYF	TGCGCCAGCAGCTTACAGGGGGCCGGCACAGATACGCAGTATTTT
.	.	TRBV18	TRBJ2-7	CASSPNPGPNEQYF	TGTGCCAGCTCACCCAATCCCGGCCCCAACGAGCAGTACTTC
.	.	TRBV2	TRBJ2-1	CASMASSYNEQFF	TGTGCCAGCATGGCTAGCTCCTACAATGAGCAGTTCTTC
.	.	TRBV7-9	TRBJ1-2	CASSLRDGVNYGYTF	TGTGCCAGCAGCTTGAGGGACGGTGTGAACTATGGCTACACCTTC
.	TRBD1	TRBV15	TRBJ2-7	CATRRQGSTYEQYF	TGTGCCACCCGAAGACAGGGAAGCACCTACGAGCAGTACTTC
.	.	TRBV11-3	TRBJ2-5	CASSSTGETQYF	TGTGCCAGCAGCTCTACAGGAGAGACCCAGTACTTC
.	.	TRBV28	TRBJ1-5	CASSFEQSNQPQHF	TGTGCCAGCAGTTTCGAGCAAAGCAATCAGCCCCAGCATTTT
few	TRBD1	TRBV2	TRBJ1-5	CASNDRGADQPQHF	TGTGCCAGCAACGACAGGGGTGCCGATCAGCCCCAGCATTTT
.	.	TRBV6-5	TRBJ1-5	CASSNTGHGGQPQHF	TGTGCCAGCAGTAACACAGGGCACGGGGGTCAGCCCCAGCATTTT
.	.	TRBV7-8	TRBJ1-1	CASSSPAVGGGTEAFF	TGTGCCAGCAGCTCACCGGCCGTGGGAGGAGGCACTGAAGCTTTCTTT
.	.	TRBV3-1/TRBV3-2	TRBJ1-2	CASSLNPDTNYGYTF	TGTGCCAGCAGCCTGAACCCGGATACTAACTATGGCTACACCTTC
.	TRBD2	TRBV5-8	TRBJ2-3	CASSFEVTSGDITDTQYF	TGTGCCAGCAGCTTCGAGGTGACTAGCGGGGACATCACAGATACGCAGTATTTT
once	TRBD2	TRBV24-1	TRBJ2-1	CATSEHGLAGGRGYNEQFF	TGTGCCACCAGTGAACATGGACTAGCGGGAGGGCGGGGCTACAATGAGCAGTTCTTC
.	TRBD2	TRBV27	TRBJ2-1	CASSLTLATNNEQFF	TGTGCCAGCAGTTTGACACTAGCGACCAACAATGAGCAGTTCTTC
.	.	TRBV19	TRBJ1-5	CASSISGGALSNQPQHF	TGTGCCAGTAGTATTTCTGGGGGCGCTCTTAGCAATCAGCCCCAGCATTTT
.	.	TRBV30	TRBJ1-5	CAWSRVNNQPQHF	TGTGCCTGGAGTAGAGTGAACAATCAGCCCCAGCATTTT
.	TRBD2	TRBV27	TRBJ2-1	CASSFTAGAVDEQFF	TGTGCCAGCAGCTTTACAGCGGGAGCGGTAGATGAGCAGTTCTTC
few	TRBD1	TRBV6-2/TRBV6-3	TRBJ1-5	CASSYMGQGVDQPQHF	TGTGCCAGCAGTTACATGGGACAGGGAGTCGATCAGCCCCAGCATTTT
.	TRBD1	TRBV29-1	TRBJ2-5	CSVQGVQETQYF	TGCAGCGTCCAGGGGGTCCAAGAGACCCAGTACTTC
.	.	TRBV30	TRBJ2-2	CAWSVSKRGTGELFF	TGTGCCTGGAGTGTATCTAAAAGGGGAACCGGGGAGCTGTTTTTT
.	TRBD2	TRBV4-1	TRBJ2-1	CASSHPTGGSSYNEQFF	TGCGCCAGCAGCCATCCTACGGGGGGGAGCTCCTACAATGAGCAGTTCTTC
.	TRBD1	TRBV28	TRBJ2-2	CASISFGTGHTGELFF	TGTGCCAGCATTTCTTTCGGGACAGGCCACACCGGGGAGCTGTTTTTT
.	.	TRBV5-1	TRBJ2-6	CASSEVSGANVLTF	TGCGCCAGCAGTGAGGTTTCTGGGGCCAACGTCCTGACTTTC
.	.	TRBV27	TRBJ1-6	CASAPWGRGNSPLHF	TGTGCCAGCGCTCCTTGGGGCAGGGGTAATTCACCCCTCCACTTT
.	TRBD1	TRBV27	TRBJ2-7	CASSLDRSTYEQYF	TGTGCCAGCAGTTTGGACAGGTCAACCTACGAGCAGTACTTC
.	.	TRBV12-5	TRBJ1-1	CASGLTGQGRYFEAFF	TGTGCTAGTGGTCTAACGGGCCAGGGTCGCTATTTTGAAGCTTTCTTT
.	.	TRBV14	TRBJ2-1	CASSQDGDHRRSEQFF	TGTGCCAGCAGCCAAGATGGGGACCACAGGCGGAGTGAGCAGTTCTTC
.	.	TRBV28	TRBJ1-5	CASSLLQGGYSNQPQHF	TGTGCCAGCAGTTTATTACAGGGAGGGTATAGCAATCAGCCCCAGCATTTT
.	.	TRBV2	TRBJ2-6	CASTGPGANVLTF	TGTGCCAGCACGGGGCCTGGGGCCAACGTCCTGACTTTC
.	.	TRBV7-6	TRBJ2-5	CASSRRATQETQYF	TGTGCCAGCAGCCGACGGGCAACCCAAGAGACCCAGTACTTC
.	.	TRBV27	TRBJ2-1	CASSLARSYNEQFF	TGTGCCAGCAGTTTAGCACGCTCCTACAATGAGCAGTTCTTC
.	TRBD1	TRBV25-1	TRBJ2-1	CASSDYRGPYNEQFF	TGTGCCAGCAGTGATTACAGGGGGCCCTACAATGAGCAGTTCTTC
.	.	TRBV28	TRBJ2-1	CASSPGQGSLWEQFF	TGTGCCAGCAGTCCAGGGCAGGGAAGTCTATGGGAGCAGTTCTTC
.	.	TRBV12-2	TRBJ2-1	CASRSGGKAPLSEQFF	TGTGCAAGTCGATCAGGGGGTAAAGCGCCCCTGAGTGAGCAGTTCTTC
few	TRBD1	TRBV5-4	TRBJ1-6	CASSKTTGNSPLHF	TGTGCCAGCAGCAAGACGACAGGGAACTCACCCCTCCACTTT
.	.	TRBV20-1	TRBJ2-7	CSAPSQVEQYF	TGCAGTGCCCCGTCCCAGGTCGAGCAGTACTTC